The 8 T cell receptor beta chains below all came from one sample that was sequenced in a study of control samples from healthy donors and cancer patients. Sequencing was performed with immunoSEQ multiplex PCR; in TCRdb, only in-frame clones are kept and a portion is missing. The sample contains some 130,000 clones, about 92% of which appear only once. Material for sequencing was PBMCs. Every receptor here comes from a man over 45 with head and neck cancer.

This clone was counted once. The chain uses TRBV11-3 and TRBJ2-1; D gene uncertain. Germline values: CDR1 SGHNT, CDR2 YENEEA. V shed 5 bases and J shed 6 bases, with 11 bases lying between them. CDR3 size: 13 residues. Written as DNA, the CDR3 is TGTGCCAGCAGCCTAATGGGCGGCAATGAGCAGTTCTTC. Residues: CASSLMGGNEQFF.

The chain employs TRBV19 and TRBJ1-1; D unresolved. CDR3 length: 16 amino acids. The V end lost 0 bases, the J end lost 1 base, and 12 bases lay between the germline ends. CDR1 and CDR2 (germline): LNHDA, SQIVND (reference sequence). The CDR3 DNA sequence: TGTGCCAGTAGTATAGATCCGCGGCAGACGAACACTGAAGCTTTCTTT. Translated: CASSIDPRQTNTEAFF.

For the CDR3, the DNA is TGTGCCTCCCGAGCCGGGGGCACTTACGAGCAGTACTTC. Protein sequence: CASRAGGTYEQYF. This chain uses TRBV5-8 with TRBJ2-7, with D perhaps matching TRBD1 or TRBD2 (6 bases each). Germline CDR1 SGHTS, CDR2 YDEGEE. Trimming took off 10 bases at V and 4 bases at J, with 18 bases between the two ends. The CDR3 covers 13 residues.

The DNA of the CDR3 is TGTGCCAGCAGCCAAGAATTTCGGAATTCACCCCTCCACTTT. This encodes CASSQEFRNSPLHF. The V call is TRBV4-2, the J call TRBJ1-6; D is unclear. CDR3 length: 14 residues. V was clipped by 0 bases and J by 7 bases, with 7 bases between them. The V gene's germline CDR1 is LGHNA and CDR2 YNFKEQ.

V is TRBV7-2 and J is TRBJ2-3, with D hard to call. The germline gives CDR1 SGHTA, CDR2 FQGNSA. V was trimmed by 7 bases and J by 1 base, leaving 9 bases between them. The length of the CDR3 is 13 residues. The CDR3 loop reads CASNPPGTDTQYF. CDR3 coding DNA: TGTGCCAGCAACCCTCCCGGCACAGATACGCAGTATTTT.

The chain recombines TRBV30 with TRBJ1-1; 11 bases map to TRBD1. Germline V CDR1 and CDR2: GTSNPN, SVGIG (reference sequence). The junction had 6 bases not matched to a gene; V was cut back by 0 bases and J by 0 bases. This CDR3 comprises 17 residues. The CDR3 nucleotides read TGTGCCTGGAGTGTACCGGACAGGGGGCGGTTGAACACTGAAGCTTTCTTT. It specifies CAWSVPDRGRLNTEAFF. The whole variable domain, filled in from reference TRBV30 and TRBJ1-1, reads SQTIHQWPATLVQPVGSPLSLECTVEGTSNPNLYWYRQAAGRGLQLLFYSVGIGQISSEVPQNLSASRPQDRQFILSSKKLLLSDSGFYLCAWSVPDRGRLNTEAFFGQGTRLTVV.

This chain joins TRBV6-1 and TRBJ1-2; D is unresolved. V was clipped by 0 bases and J by 8 bases, with 16 bases between them. The germline gives CDR1 MNHNS, CDR2 SASEGT. The CDR3 contains 15 residues. In DNA form, the CDR3 reads TGTGCCAGCAGTGAAGCGGGGTCTCCTATGGGGGGCTACACCTTC. It codes for CASSEAGSPMGGYTF.

The chain has TRBV28 and TRBJ1-5; D is possibly TRBD1 (6 bases). V gave up 5 bases and J gave up 0 bases, with 11 bases separating them. The length of the CDR3 is 15 residues. The germline gives CDR1 MDHEN, CDR2 SYDVKM. The CDR3 DNA is TGTGCCAGCAGTCTGCGACAGGTTAGCAATCAGCCCCAGCATTTT. Translating it yields CASSLRQVSNQPQHF.